Included here is one TCR beta chain sequence, with context. The sample comes from a study of shared T cell receptors in the human thymus. The germline V gene has CDR1 SGHRS and CDR2 YFSETQ. This CDR3 has 15 residues. Trimming removed 2 bases at V and 8 bases at J, with 19 bases between. TCRdb keeps only in-frame clones here, not all; method: immunoSEQ multiplex PCR. The sample holds about 730,000 clones, approximately 83% seen once. The same sample was also studied in work on human thymus T cells. From that second work: Highly overlapping thymic repertoires among unrelated individuals were reported in related research.

The sequenced sample consisted of thymocytes. V usage is TRBV5-1 and J usage is TRBJ1-2; TRBD1 might be the D (6 bases). The receptor comes from a girl under three years old with a congenital heart defect. The CDR3 reads CASSFYAVDRGGYTF. For the CDR3, the DNA is TGCGCCAGCAGCTTCTATGCTGTGGACAGAGGGGGCTACACCTTC. Full variable domain (rest looked up from reference TRBV5-1 and TRBJ1-2): KAGVTQTPRYLIKTRGQQVTLSCSPISGHRSVSWYQQTPGQGLQFLFEYFSETQRNKGNFPGRFSGRQFSNSRSEMNVSTLELGDSALYLCASSFYAVDRGGYTFGSGTRLTVV.